What follows are 30 T cell receptor beta chains derived from one specimen sequenced in a study of T cells in Graves' hyperthyroidism and ophthalmopathy. RNA transcripts gave rise to amplified TCR beta CDR3 regions. Initially, a first-round RT-PCR of the TCR CDR3 employed the HTBI primer set. TCRdb itself ran the multiplex PCR reads through MiXCR, one entry per CDR3 protein. The sample yields more than 250,000 distinct CDR3 sequences, over 12% seen once. The sequencing input was blood. The receptor source for this set is a woman aged 45-65 years with Graves' hyperthyroidism that later progressed to Graves' ophthalmopathy.

This clonotype was counted ten times or more. V and J are TRBV5-1 and TRBJ1-5, with TRBD1 as a possible D gene (5 bases). The CDR3 extends over 14 amino acids. The germline V and J ends were trimmed by 0 bases and 7 bases, with 11 bases remaining between them. Germline CDR1 reads SGHRS; CDR2 reads YFSETQ. CDR3 nucleotide sequence: TGCGCCAGCAGCTTGGGAGGGGTAGGGCAGCCCCAGCATTTT. It specifies CASSLGGVGQPQHF.

The table lists this clonotype with many counts. The chain combines TRBV28 with TRBJ2-7; no reliable D call. There are 14 residues in the CDR3. Germline CDR1 and CDR2: MDHEN and SYDVKM. The V end lost 2 bases, the J end lost 2 bases, and 10 bases lay between the germline ends. CDR3 residues: CASSLTTAPYEQYF. The DNA of the CDR3 is TGTGCCAGCAGTTTAACGACCGCTCCCTACGAGCAGTACTTC.

This clonotype was seen many times. The chain uses TRBV5-1 and TRBJ2-7; unclear D gene. Germline assignment: CDR1 SGHRS and CDR2 YFSETQ. V lost 5 bases and J lost 2, with 11 bases in between. CDR3 length: 13 amino acids. CDR3 nucleotides: TGCGCCAGCAGTTTAGACGGGCCCTACGAGCAGTACTTC. Translated, it gives CASSLDGPYEQYF.

This clonotype was seen repeatedly, ten times or more. The CDR3 is CATSRGSSTDTQYF. The CDR3, as DNA: TGTGCCACCAGCAGAGGTAGTAGTACAGATACGCAGTATTTT. This chain connects TRBV15 to TRBJ2-3; unclear D gene. The germline V and J ends were trimmed by 1 base and 3 bases, with 8 bases remaining between them. Germline loops: CDR1 LNHNV, CDR2 YYDKDF (reference sequence). The CDR3 loop spans 14 amino acids.

Comments on this clonotype: Just one base apart from a much larger clone, this may be a read error. The chain employs TRBV18 and TRBJ2-7, with 9 bases aligning to TRBD2. Losses at the gene ends were 3 bases for V and 2 bases for J; bases not matched to a gene: 5. The CDR3 is 15 residues long. CDR1 and CDR2 from the germline V gene are KGHSH and LQKENI. The CDR3 bases are TGTGCCAGCTCACCTTTAGCGGGAGACACCTACGAGCAGTACTTC. It codes for CASSPLAGDTYEQYF.

J is TRBJ2-1 and V is TRBV25-1, with D hard to call. V lost 3 bases, J lost 9 bases, and 6 bases lay in between. CDR1 MGHDK and CDR2 SYGVNS come from the germline V gene. CDR3 length: 11 amino acids. The CDR3 here is CASSDRREQFF. The DNA for the CDR3 is TGTGCCAGCAGTGACAGGCGTGAGCAGTTCTTC.

This clonotype was found many times. An end of the junction differs from the germline gene, which may be a read error. The chain joins TRBV7-7 to TRBJ2-7; a possible D gene is TRBD2 (6 bases). Looked up from germline, CDR1 is SSHAT and CDR2 is FNYEAQ (reference sequence). This CDR3 has 18 amino acids. CDR3 amino acids: CASSLARGHRDSPYEQYF. In DNA form, the CDR3 reads TGTGCTAGCAGCTTAGCCCGAGGTCACCGGGACTCGCCCTACGAGCAGTACTTC.

The table lists this clonotype with a few counts. This chain joins TRBV6-2 or TRBV6-3 and TRBJ2-3, with 10 bases identical to TRBD2. After removal of 6 bases from V and 3 bases from J, the junction contained 6 bases not matched to a gene. Germline values: CDR1 MNHEY, CDR2 SVGEGT. The CDR3 runs 15 residues. The CDR3 loop is CASRASGSWTDTQYF. DNA for the CDR3: TGTGCCAGCAGGGCTAGCGGGAGTTGGACAGATACGCAGTATTTT.

The chain links TRBV6-1 to TRBJ2-5; 7 nucleotides agree with TRBD1. The V and J ends lost 5 bases and 1 base, in that order; junction bases with no gene match: 10. CDR1 is MNHNS and CDR2 is SASEGT in the germline V gene. The CDR3 runs to 16 residues. CDR3 nucleotide sequence: TGTGCCAGCAGTTATTTGATCACAGGGGCCCAAGAGACCCAGTACTTC. Amino acid sequence: CASSYLITGAQETQYF.

This clonotype was observed at least ten times. DNA for the CDR3: TGTGCCAGCAGTCCGTACCGGGACAGGGTGGAGACCCAGTACTTC. Translation gives CASSPYRDRVETQYF. This chain links TRBV27 with TRBJ2-5; TRBD1 matches at 9 bases. Germline-derived CDR1 and CDR2 are MNHEY and SMNVEV (reference sequence). This CDR3 is built from 15 residues. The junction had 9 bases not matched to a gene; V was cut back by 5 bases and J by 5 bases.

This clonotype was counted at least ten times. This chain connects TRBV30 to TRBJ2-7, with D unresolved. The V and J ends lost 5 bases and 6 bases respectively, with 11 bases between them. The CDR3 spans 11 residues. Germline V lookup: CDR1 GTSNPN, CDR2 SVGIG (reference sequence). In DNA, the CDR3 is TGTGCCTGGGACGAGTTCTCCGAGCAGTACTTC. Translating it yields CAWDEFSEQYF.

This clonotype has a count of ten or more. This sequence joins TRBV12-3 or TRBV12-4 and TRBJ1-1, with a possible D match to TRBD1 (5 bases). V dropped 4 bases and J dropped 5 bases, with 11 bases sitting between them. This CDR3 is 13 amino acids long. The CDR3 spells CASSWSGDTEAFF. The CDR3 DNA follows: TGTGCCAGCAGTTGGTCGGGGGATACTGAAGCTTTCTTT.

This clonotype was seen ten or more times. The chain uses TRBV5-4 and TRBJ2-7; 8 bases align to TRBD1. Germline V gene sequence: CDR1 SGHNT, CDR2 YYREEE (reference sequence). With V trimmed by 1 base and J by 5 bases, 8 bases remained unmatched. The CDR3 covers 15 residues. The CDR3 nucleotides are TGTGCCAGCAGCTTGAGTGACAGGGGTAACCACGAGCAGTACTTC. Translated, it gives CASSLSDRGNHEQYF. Combining the CDR3 with reference TRBV5-4 and TRBJ2-7 gives the whole variable domain ETGVTQSPTHLIKTRGQQVTLRCSSQSGHNTVSWYQQALGQGPQFIFQYYREEENGRGNFPPRFSGLQFPNYSSELNVNALELDDSALYLCASSLSDRGNHEQYFGPGTRLTVT.

This sequence joins TRBV20-1 and TRBJ2-3; D not certain. CDR3 length equals 11 residues. The germline V and J ends were trimmed by 5 bases and 4 bases, with 7 bases remaining between them. The V gene's germline CDR1 is DFQATT and CDR2 SNEGSKA (reference sequence). CDR3 coding DNA: TGCAGTGCTTCCCAGCCAGATACGCAGTATTTT. It is translated as CSASQPDTQYF.

This clonotype was observed many times. CDR3 in DNA: TGCAGTGCCGCAGACAGGGACTCCCGGTTGTCCCAGTACTTC. Translating gives CSAADRDSRLSQYF. The V call is TRBV20-1, the J call TRBJ2-5; D is possibly TRBD1 (7 bases). V lost 6 bases and J 9 bases, leaving 23 bases between the germline ends. The CDR3 consists of 14 residues. In germline, CDR1 is DFQATT, CDR2 SNEGSKA (reference sequence).

In this sample, this clonotype turned up many times. The chain recombines TRBV2 with TRBJ2-1, with 14 positions matching TRBD2. Germline values: CDR1 SNHLY, CDR2 FYNNEI. The CDR3 totals 15 residues. With 4 bases clipped from V and 6 bases from J, the junction kept 2 bases outside the gene matches. CDR3 in amino acids: CASSGLAGGGNEQFF. CDR3 bases: TGTGCCAGCAGTGGACTAGCGGGGGGGGGCAATGAGCAGTTCTTC. The full variable domain, its missing parts supplied by reference TRBV2 and TRBJ2-1, is EPEVTQTPSHQVTQMGQEVILRCVPISNHLYFYWYRQILGQKVEFLVSFYNNEISEKSEIFDDQFSVERPDGSNFTLKIRSTKLEDSAMYFCASSGLAGGGNEQFFGPGTRLTVL.

The sample holds many counts of this clonotype. One junction end does not reproduce the germline sequence, and a read error may be involved. CDR3 loop: CAGSGGLAGADTQYF. The CDR3 region has the DNA TGTGCCGGCAGTGGAGGACTAGCGGGAGCAGATACGCAGTATTTT. This rearrangement joins TRBV2 to TRBJ2-3; 13 positions agree with TRBD2. This CDR3 has 15 amino acids. Looked up from germline, CDR1 is SNHLY and CDR2 is FYNNEI.

In its sample, this clonotype was seen many times. CDR3 in amino acids: CASGLSGQLNTEAFF. The CDR3 DNA sequence: TGTGCCAGCGGACTCTCCGGCCAGCTGAACACTGAAGCTTTCTTT. V is TRBV6-1 and J is TRBJ1-1; D is unresolved. Trimming cost V 8 bases and J 0 bases, with 16 bases left between them. From germline, CDR1 is MNHNS and CDR2 SASEGT. The CDR3 is 15 amino acids.

This clonotype came up many times. The chain combines TRBV5-1 with TRBJ2-1; 9 nucleotides match TRBD2. The CDR3 is 21 amino acids. CDR1 is SGHRS, CDR2 YFSETQ, per germline. J was trimmed by 3 bases and V by 4 bases; bases with no gene match: 23. CDR3 coding DNA: TGCGCCAGCAGCCCCGATGTGCCACACGTGCGGGAGGGCCGAAGCTACAATGAGCAGTTCTTC. It specifies CASSPDVPHVREGRSYNEQFF.

There are many counts of this clonotype. The rearrangement joins TRBV11-2 to TRBJ2-7; D remains ambiguous. CDR3 length equals 12 residues. CDR1 and CDR2 from the germline V gene are SGHAT and FQNNGV. V shed 5 bases and J shed 2 bases, with 7 bases lying between them. The CDR3 region has the DNA TGTGCCAGCAGCACTAACACCTACGAGCAGTACTTC. Protein: CASSTNTYEQYF.

This clonotype has a count of ten or more. V is TRBV28 and J is TRBJ1-1, with TRBD1 as a possible D gene (5 bases). Deletions cut 5 bases from V and 8 bases from J, with 12 bases between. Germline CDR1 reads MDHEN; CDR2 reads SYDVKM. This CDR3 contains 12 residues. CDR3 sequence (DNA): TGTGCCAGCAGTCCGGGGACCAGGGAAGCTTTCTTT. It translates to CASSPGTREAFF.

The gene calls are TRBV13 and TRBJ2-7; D gene ambiguous. CDR3 size: 14 residues. Trimming removed 5 bases from V and 1 base from J, with 12 bases in between. CDR1 and CDR2 from the germline V gene are PRHDT and FYEKMQ (reference sequence). CDR3 loop: CASSPPDFSYEQYF. In DNA form, the CDR3 reads TGTGCCAGCAGCCCCCCGGATTTTTCCTACGAGCAGTACTTC.

The sample holds many counts of this clonotype. This rearrangement joins TRBV27 to TRBJ2-1, with 9 bases lining up with TRBD1. This CDR3 has 13 amino acids. Trimming at V came to 2 bases and at J to 15 bases, leaving 8 bases not matched to a gene. Germline-derived CDR1 and CDR2 are MNHEY and SMNVEV (reference sequence). CDR3 DNA: TGTGCCAGCAGTTTAACCCGGGACAGGGTTTGGTTCTTC. Its protein product is CASSLTRDRVWFF.

The sample holds many counts of this clonotype. The chain combines TRBV20-1 with TRBJ1-4; D uncertain. V was clipped by 5 bases and J by 5 bases, with 6 bases between them. This CDR3 is built from 11 residues. Per germline, CDR1 DFQATT and CDR2 SNEGSKA (reference sequence). CDR3 DNA: TGCAGTGCTCCTTCGAATGAAAAACTGTTTTTT. Translated: CSAPSNEKLFF.

This clonotype has just a few counts. This chain uses TRBV9 with TRBJ2-3, with a possible D match to TRBD2 (5 bases). The CDR3 spans 14 residues. The V gene lost 3 bases and the J gene lost 2 bases, with 10 bases spanning the gap. Germline V gene data show CDR1 as SGDLS and CDR2 as YYNGEE. The DNA of the CDR3 is TGTGCCAGCAGCGGGAGGCGTTTCACAGATACGCAGTATTTT. It codes for CASSGRRFTDTQYF. Full variable domain (missing parts from reference TRBV9 and TRBJ2-3): DSGVTQTPKHLITATGQRVTLRCSPRSGDLSVYWYQQSLDQGLQFLIQYYNGEERAKGNILERFSAQQFPDLHSELNLSSLELGDSALYFCASSGRRFTDTQYFGPGTRLTVL.

This clonotype was seen at least ten times. The chain recombines TRBV20-1 with TRBJ2-5; the match to TRBD2 covers 7 bases. The V gene's germline CDR1 is DFQATT and CDR2 SNEGSKA (reference sequence). V lost 1 base, J lost 1 base, and 3 bases stayed unmatched. The CDR3 contains 14 residues. For the CDR3, the DNA is TGCAGTGCTAGAGGCGGGAGCCCCCAAGAGACCCAGTACTTC. This translates into CSARGGSPQETQYF.

Many counts were recorded for this clonotype. This sequence joins TRBV6-1 and TRBJ1-1; D is unclear. The germline V and J ends were trimmed by 10 bases and 1 base, with 4 bases remaining between them. This CDR3 has 10 residues. Germline CDR1 and CDR2: MNHNS and SASEGT. The CDR3 nucleotides read TGTGCCACCCAGAACACTGAAGCTTTCTTT. Amino acids: CATQNTEAFF.

This clonotype occurred many times. The genes are TRBV19 and TRBJ1-5; D is possibly TRBD1 (6 bases). Germline CDR1 LNHDA, CDR2 SQIVND (reference sequence). Between the trimmed V and J ends, which lost 5 bases and 0 bases, there was a span of 14 bases. The CDR3 extends over 16 amino acids. The CDR3 DNA reads as TGTGCCAGTAGTCACCGGACAGCGAATAGCAATCAGCCCCAGCATTTT. As protein: CASSHRTANSNQPQHF.

There are a few counts of this clonotype. This likely comes from a read error, as the CDR3 has no conserved phenylalanine or tryptophan at its end. The chain employs TRBV27 and TRBJ1-2, with a weak D call TRBD1 (5 bases). Between the trimmed V and J ends, which lost 5 bases and 8 bases, there was a span of 12 bases. The CDR3 runs to 12 residues. CDR1 MNHEY and CDR2 SMNVEV come from the germline V gene (reference sequence). CDR3 nucleotides: TGTGCCAGCAGTAGCGGGGGGGGAGGCTACACCATC. This codes for CASSSGGGGYTI.

This clonotype was seen at least ten times. The V gene is TRBV13, the J gene TRBJ2-5; no clear D gene. V lost 6 bases and J lost 2, with 10 bases in between. Germline lookup yields CDR1 PRHDT and CDR2 FYEKMQ (reference sequence). CDR3 length equals 13 residues. The CDR3 loop is CASSFNMQETQYF. The CDR3 DNA sequence: TGTGCCAGCAGTTTTAACATGCAAGAGACCCAGTACTTC.